This TCR beta chain comes out of a study of cytomegalovirus exposure and HLA in healthy donors. On the study more broadly: Of all 400 or so donors who were genotyped, roughly 81% belonged to the Caucasian-associated ancestry cluster. Broader study findings: Association of a missense DCLRE1C variant with TCR beta V- and J-gene trimming was reported in a later analysis. Most TCR sequences showed up rarely, but some public TCRs showed up in many donors. Using a false discovery rate of 0.05, a later analysis showed that 16,951 TCR beta sequences were associated with HLA alleles.

V dropped 4 bases and J dropped 3; count of bases not matched to a gene: 12. In germline, CDR1 is MDHEN, CDR2 SYDVKM. This CDR3 is built from 16 residues. A note on this clone: Its antigen is not identified.

This PCR relied on a set of 60 Vbeta primers and 13 Jbeta primers. Here immunoSEQ multiplex PCR was the method, and the copy in TCRdb shows in-frame clones only, minus some. Of 150,000 to 200,000 clones detected, roughly four fifths appear once; the ten largest clones hold about 4%. This receptor was taken from a man in his fifties in good health and CMV-seropositive. V gene TRBV28 combines with J gene TRBJ2-7; 7 bases map to TRBD1. Sequences were obtained from PBMCs. The CDR3 is CASSSIEQGTFYEQYF. Written as DNA, the CDR3 is TGTGCCAGCAGTTCAATCGAACAGGGGACCTTCTACGAGCAGTACTTC.